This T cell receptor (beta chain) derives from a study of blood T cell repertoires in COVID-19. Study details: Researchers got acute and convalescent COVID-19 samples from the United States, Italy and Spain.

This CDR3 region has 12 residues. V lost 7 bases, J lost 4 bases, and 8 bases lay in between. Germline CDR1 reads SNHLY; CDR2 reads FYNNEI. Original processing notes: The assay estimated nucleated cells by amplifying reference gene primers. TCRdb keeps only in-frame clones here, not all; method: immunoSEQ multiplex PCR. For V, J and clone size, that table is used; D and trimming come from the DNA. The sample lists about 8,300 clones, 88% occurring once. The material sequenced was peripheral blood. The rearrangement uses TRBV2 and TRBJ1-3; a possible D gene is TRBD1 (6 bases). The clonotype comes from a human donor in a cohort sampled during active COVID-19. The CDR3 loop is CASTTGGNTIYF. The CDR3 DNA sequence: TGTGCCAGCACGACAGGCGGAAACACCATATATTTT.